This T cell receptor (beta chain) stems from a study of OX40 agonist ivuxolimab in advanced cancers. Study in general: Mean age 60 years, range about 20 to 79; about 85% male.

Whole-study findings and limits: Clonal expansion by week 6 occurred in CD4+ and CD8+ blood T cells (at 0.1 to 3.0 mg/kg).

The length of the CDR3 is 16 residues. The V and J ends lost 10 bases and 0 bases, in that order; junction bases with no gene match: 6. Looked up from germline, CDR1 is LNHDA and CDR2 is SQIVND (reference sequence). Repertoires were generated with immunoSEQ multiplex PCR, while TCRdb's copy carries only in-frame clones and drops some. The top ten hold 6.5% to 8.5% of the sample, which has tens of thousands of clones, over 75% seen once. With regard to this clone: What it binds is unknown.

The sample here was CD4+ or CD8+ T cells sorted from blood, taken in a trial of the OX40 agonist ivuxolimab. The chain combines TRBV19 with TRBJ2-1, with 13 bases fitting TRBD2. The origin of this receptor is an adult with an advanced solid tumor such as melanoma, head and neck, liver or kidney cancer. CDR3 DNA: TGTGCCACCGCCCGGACTAGCGGGAGCTCCTACAATGAGCAGTTCTTC. Amino acids: CATARTSGSSYNEQFF.